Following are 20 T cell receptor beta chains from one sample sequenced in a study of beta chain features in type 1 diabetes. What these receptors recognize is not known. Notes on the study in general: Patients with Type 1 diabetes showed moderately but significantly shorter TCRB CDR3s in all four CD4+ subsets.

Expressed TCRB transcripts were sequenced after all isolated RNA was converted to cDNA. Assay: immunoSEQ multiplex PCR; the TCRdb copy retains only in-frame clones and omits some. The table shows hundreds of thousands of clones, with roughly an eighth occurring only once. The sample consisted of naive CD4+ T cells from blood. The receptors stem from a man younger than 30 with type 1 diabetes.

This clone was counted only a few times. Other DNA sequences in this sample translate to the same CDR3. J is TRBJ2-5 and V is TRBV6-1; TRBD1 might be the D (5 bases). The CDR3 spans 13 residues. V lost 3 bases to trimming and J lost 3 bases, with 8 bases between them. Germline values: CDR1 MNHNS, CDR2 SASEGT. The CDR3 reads CASSEGREETQYF. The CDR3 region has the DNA TGTGCCAGCAGTGAGGGCAGGGAAGAGACCCAGTACTTC.

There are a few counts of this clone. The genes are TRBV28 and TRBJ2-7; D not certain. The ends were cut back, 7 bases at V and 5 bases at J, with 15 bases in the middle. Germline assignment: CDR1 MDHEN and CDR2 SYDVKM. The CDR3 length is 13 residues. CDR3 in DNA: TGTGCCAGCATTAAGGCAGGACGCGACGAGCAGTACTTC. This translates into CASIKAGRDEQYF. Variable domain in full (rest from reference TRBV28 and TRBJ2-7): DVKVTQSSRYLVKRTGEKVFLECVQDMDHENMFWYRQDPGLGLRLIYFSYDVKMKEKGDIPEGYSVSREKKERFSLILESASTNQTSMYLCASIKAGRDEQYFGPGTRLTVT.

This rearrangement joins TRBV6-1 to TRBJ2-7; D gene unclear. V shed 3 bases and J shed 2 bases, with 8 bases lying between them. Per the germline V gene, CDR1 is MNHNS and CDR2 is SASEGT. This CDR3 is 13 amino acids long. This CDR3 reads CASSDVGPYEQYF. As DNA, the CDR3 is TGTGCCAGCAGTGACGTGGGCCCCTACGAGCAGTACTTC.

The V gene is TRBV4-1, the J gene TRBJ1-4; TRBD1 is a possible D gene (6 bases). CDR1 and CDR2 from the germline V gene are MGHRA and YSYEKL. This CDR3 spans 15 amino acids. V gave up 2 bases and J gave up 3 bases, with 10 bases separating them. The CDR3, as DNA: TGCGCCAGCAGCCAAACAGGGATAGCTAATGAAAAACTGTTTTTT. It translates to CASSQTGIANEKLFF.

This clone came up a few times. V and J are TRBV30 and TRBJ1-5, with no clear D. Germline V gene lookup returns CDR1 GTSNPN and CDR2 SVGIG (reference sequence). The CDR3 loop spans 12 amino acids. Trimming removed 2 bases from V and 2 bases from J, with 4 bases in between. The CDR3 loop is CAWSMGNQPQHF. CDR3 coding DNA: TGTGCCTGGAGTATGGGCAATCAGCCCCAGCATTTT. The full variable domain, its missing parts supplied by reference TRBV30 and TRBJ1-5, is SQTIHQWPATLVQPVGSPLSLECTVEGTSNPNLYWYRQAAGRGLQLLFYSVGIGQISSEVPQNLSASRPQDRQFILSSKKLLLSDSGFYLCAWSMGNQPQHFGDGTRLSIL.

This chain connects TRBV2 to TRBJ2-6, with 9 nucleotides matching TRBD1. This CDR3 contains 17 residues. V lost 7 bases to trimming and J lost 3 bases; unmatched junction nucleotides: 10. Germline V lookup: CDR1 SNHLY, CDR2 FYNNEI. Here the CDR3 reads CASTPGQGIGGANVLTF. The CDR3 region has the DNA TGTGCCAGCACCCCCGGACAGGGGATAGGTGGGGCCAACGTCCTGACTTTC.

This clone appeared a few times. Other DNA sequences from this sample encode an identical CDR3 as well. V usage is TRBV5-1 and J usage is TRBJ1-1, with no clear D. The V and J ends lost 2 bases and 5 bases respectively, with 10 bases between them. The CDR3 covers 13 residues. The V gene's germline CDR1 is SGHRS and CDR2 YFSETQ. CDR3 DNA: TGCGCCAGCAGCTTAAGTGGGGAGACTGAAGCTTTCTTT. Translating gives CASSLSGETEAFF.

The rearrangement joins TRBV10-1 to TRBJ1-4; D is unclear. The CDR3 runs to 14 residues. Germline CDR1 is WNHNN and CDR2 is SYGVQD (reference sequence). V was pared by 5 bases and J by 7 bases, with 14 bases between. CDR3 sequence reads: CASSPGSTGEKLFF. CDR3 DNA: TGCGCCAGCAGTCCAGGCTCGACGGGTGAAAAACTGTTTTTT.

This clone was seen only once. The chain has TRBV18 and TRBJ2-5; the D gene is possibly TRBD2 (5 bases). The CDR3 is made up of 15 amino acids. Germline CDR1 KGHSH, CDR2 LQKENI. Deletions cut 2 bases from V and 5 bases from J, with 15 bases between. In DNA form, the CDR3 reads TGTGCCAGCTCACCAGTAGCGCCTATTAGGGAGACCCAGTACTTC. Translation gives CASSPVAPIRETQYF.

In DNA form, the CDR3 reads TGTGCCTGGAGTACAGGGTGGCTGAACACTGAAGCTTTCTTT. Amino acids: CAWSTGWLNTEAFF. The chain recombines TRBV30 with TRBJ1-1; TRBD1 is a possible D gene (6 bases). V lost 2 bases to trimming and J lost 0 bases, with 10 bases between them. Per germline, CDR1 GTSNPN and CDR2 SVGIG (reference sequence). CDR3 length: 14 residues.

In nucleotides, the CDR3 is TGTGCCAGCAGGAGGGACATCCCTAACTATGGCTACACCTTC. This translates into CASRRDIPNYGYTF. The chain couples TRBV27 to TRBJ1-2; possible D gene TRBD1, 6 bases. This CDR3 is built from 14 residues. CDR1 and CDR2 (germline): MNHEY, SMNVEV (reference sequence). V lost 6 bases to trimming and J lost 0 bases, with 11 bases between them.

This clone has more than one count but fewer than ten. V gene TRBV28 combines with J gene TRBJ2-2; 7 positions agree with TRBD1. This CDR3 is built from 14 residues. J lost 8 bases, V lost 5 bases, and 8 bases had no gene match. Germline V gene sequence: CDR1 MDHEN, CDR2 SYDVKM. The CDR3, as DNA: TGTGCCAGCAGTCCCCCTAGGGGGCAAGGGGAGCTGTTTTTT. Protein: CASSPPRGQGELFF.

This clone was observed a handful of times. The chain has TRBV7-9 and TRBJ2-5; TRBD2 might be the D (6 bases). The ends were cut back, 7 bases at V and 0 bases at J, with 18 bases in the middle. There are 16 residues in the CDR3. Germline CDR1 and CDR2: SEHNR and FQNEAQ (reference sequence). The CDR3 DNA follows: TGTGCCAGCACCCTAGGGCCGGGACTGGACCAAGAGACCCAGTACTTC. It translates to CASTLGPGLDQETQYF.

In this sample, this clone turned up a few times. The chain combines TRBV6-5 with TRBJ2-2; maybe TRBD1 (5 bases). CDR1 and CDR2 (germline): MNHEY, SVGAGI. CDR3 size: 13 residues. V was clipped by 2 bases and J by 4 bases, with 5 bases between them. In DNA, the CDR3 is TGTGCCAGCAGTTACGGGGCCACCGGGGAGCTGTTTTTT. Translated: CASSYGATGELFF.

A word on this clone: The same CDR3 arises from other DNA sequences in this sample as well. CDR3 sequence: CASSVGAGDTGELFF. The CDR3 nucleotides read TGTGCCAGCAGCGTAGGGGCAGGGGACACCGGGGAGCTGTTTTTT. The genes are TRBV9 and TRBJ2-2; D is perhaps TRBD1 (6 bases). V lost 0 bases and J lost 3, with 9 bases in between. CDR1 is SGDLS, CDR2 YYNGEE, per germline. The CDR3 contains 15 residues.

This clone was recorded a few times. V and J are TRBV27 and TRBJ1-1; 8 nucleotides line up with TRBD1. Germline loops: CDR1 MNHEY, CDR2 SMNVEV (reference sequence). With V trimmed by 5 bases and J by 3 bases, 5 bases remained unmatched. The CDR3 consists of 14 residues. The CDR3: CASSLTGVDTEAFF. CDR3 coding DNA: TGTGCCAGCAGTCTGACAGGGGTGGACACTGAAGCTTTCTTT.

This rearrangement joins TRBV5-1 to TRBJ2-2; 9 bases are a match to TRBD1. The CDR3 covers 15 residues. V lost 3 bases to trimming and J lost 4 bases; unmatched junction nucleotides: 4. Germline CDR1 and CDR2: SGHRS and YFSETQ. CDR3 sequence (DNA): TGCGCCAGCAGCTCTGGGGACAGGGTCACCGGGGAGCTGTTTTTT. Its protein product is CASSSGDRVTGELFF.

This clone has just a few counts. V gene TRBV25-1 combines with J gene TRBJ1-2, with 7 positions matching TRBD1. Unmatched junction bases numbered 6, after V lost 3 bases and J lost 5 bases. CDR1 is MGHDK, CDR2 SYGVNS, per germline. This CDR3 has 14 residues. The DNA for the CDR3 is TGTGCCAGCAGTGACCCAAGGGGGCCGTATGGCTACACCTTC. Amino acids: CASSDPRGPYGYTF.

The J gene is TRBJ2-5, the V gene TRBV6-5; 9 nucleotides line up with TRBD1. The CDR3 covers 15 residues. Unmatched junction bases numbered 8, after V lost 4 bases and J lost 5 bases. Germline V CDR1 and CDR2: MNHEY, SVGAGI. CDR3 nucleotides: TGTGCCAGCAGTTGGGCGGGACAGGGCCCGGAGACCCAGTACTTC. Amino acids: CASSWAGQGPETQYF.

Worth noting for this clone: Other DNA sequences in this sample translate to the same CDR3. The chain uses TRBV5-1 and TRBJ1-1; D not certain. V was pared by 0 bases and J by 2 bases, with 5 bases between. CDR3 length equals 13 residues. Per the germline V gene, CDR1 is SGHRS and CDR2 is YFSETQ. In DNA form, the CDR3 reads TGCGCCAGCAGCTTGGGCGGTAACACTGAAGCTTTCTTT. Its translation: CASSLGGNTEAFF. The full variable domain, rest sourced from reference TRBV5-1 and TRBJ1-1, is KAGVTQTPRYLIKTRGQQVTLSCSPISGHRSVSWYQQTPGQGLQFLFEYFSETQRNKGNFPGRFSGRQFSNSRSEMNVSTLELGDSALYLCASSLGGNTEAFFGQGTRLTVV.